This TCR beta chain was captured by sequencing in a study of cytomegalovirus exposure and HLA in healthy donors. Use of 60 Vbeta and 13 Jbeta primers characterized the PCR. Libraries were prepared by immunoSEQ multiplex PCR; TCRdb keeps only in-frame clonotypes and omits some of them. The table includes about 160,000 clones, approximately 79% detected once. V was clipped by 0 bases and J by 10 bases; unmatched bases: 7. Germline loops: CDR1 SEHNR, CDR2 FQNEAQ (reference sequence). The CDR3 has 16 residues. The table lists this clone with a few counts. Its antigen remains unidentified. Study-wide points: Highly shared variants forming one cluster were likely a sequencing artifact. A later analysis reportedly found that, within productive TCRs, an Asian-associated ancestry cluster had fewer N-insertions than the mean observed across the roughly 700 donors.

Sample: PBMCs. The sequence came from a human donor in good health. The chain links TRBV7-9 to TRBJ2-1, with TRBD2 matching over 12 bases. CDR3 region: CASSLASGTSGGEQFF. CDR3 coding DNA: TGTGCCAGCAGCTTAGCGTCGGGAACTAGCGGGGGGGAGCAGTTCTTC. Full variable domain (missing parts from reference TRBV7-9 and TRBJ2-1): DTGVSQNPRHKITKRGQNVTFRCDPISEHNRLYWYRQTLGQGPEFLTYFQNEAQLEKSRLLSDRFSAERPKGSFSTLEIQRTEQGDSAMYLCASSLASGTSGGEQFFGPGTRLTVL.